Below, 26 T cell receptor beta chains from the same sample are listed, as sequenced in a study of identifying expanded T cells in peripheral blood. TCRdb's table, derived via immunoSEQ multiplex PCR, lists solely in-frame clones and lacks some. The data contain 90,000 or so clones, approximately 86% of them seen just once; the ten biggest clones take up 4.5% to 7%. The specimen sequenced was blood. Every receptor here comes from a person aged 18-70 years in good health.

The CDR3 sequence is CARSPRVHSNQPQHF. The CDR3 DNA reads TGTGCCAGAAGCCCCAGGGTTCATAGCAATCAGCCCCAGCATTTT. This chain connects TRBV5-3 to TRBJ1-5; possibly TRBD1 for D (5 bases). TRBV5-3 is assigned to the ORF class and has an uncertain function. The ends were cut back, 4 bases at V and 0 bases at J, with 11 bases in the middle. This CDR3 is built from 15 residues.

The chain joins TRBV4-1 to TRBJ1-1; tentative D call: TRBD1 (5 bases). Germline V gene sequence: CDR1 MGHRA, CDR2 YSYEKL. V was cut by 7 bases and J by 0 bases, with 18 bases left in between. CDR3 size: 16 residues. CDR3 residues: CASTTLGVPLNTEAFF. CDR3 nucleotide sequence: TGCGCCAGCACAACTTTGGGGGTCCCGTTGAACACTGAAGCTTTCTTT.

This clone was seen just once. The chain has TRBV19 and TRBJ1-2; perhaps TRBD1 as D (6 bases). CDR1 is LNHDA, CDR2 SQIVND, per germline (reference sequence). This CDR3 contains 14 residues. Trimming pared 6 bases from V and 5 bases from J, leaving 16 bases between. The CDR3 DNA follows: TGTGCCAGTAGGACCCAGGGGCAAGGATATGGCTACACCTTC. Its translation: CASRTQGQGYGYTF.

V gene TRBV5-6 combines with J gene TRBJ2-7; possible D gene TRBD1, 6 bases. V was cut by 6 bases and J by 4 bases, with 20 bases left in between. Germline CDR1 and CDR2: SGHDT and YYEEEE. The CDR3 sequence is 15 residues long. The CDR3 coding sequence is TGTGCCAGCACCCCAGGTGGGCAGGGGTTTTACGAGCAGTACTTC. It encodes CASTPGGQGFYEQYF.

This clone has a single count. The rearrangement joins TRBV21-1 to TRBJ2-5; the listed D gene, TRBD1, was not tested against the DNA. TRBV21-1 is an annotated pseudogene. The CDR3 length is 19 residues. CDR3 region: CACTPPSLHRTDLQETQYF. In nucleotides, the CDR3 is TGTGCCTGTACCCCTCCCTCACTTCATAGGACAGACTTACAAGAGACCCAGTACTTC.

This clone is medium-sized (0.01 to 0.1%) by share. This chain uses TRBV7-9 with TRBJ1-2; TRBD1 is a possible D gene (5 bases). Germline V gene data show CDR1 as SEHNR and CDR2 as FQNEAQ (reference sequence). The V end was cut by 4 bases, the J end by 4 bases, with 19 bases between. This CDR3 contains 16 residues. The CDR3 bases are TGTGCCAGCAGCTCACAGCAATGGGGGGGACTCTATGGCTACACCTTC. The encoded protein is CASSSQQWGGLYGYTF.

The V call is TRBV9, the J call TRBJ2-5; the D gene is possibly TRBD1 (7 bases). The CDR3 runs to 15 residues. Trimming cost V 3 bases and J 5 bases, with 17 bases left between them. Germline values: CDR1 SGDLS, CDR2 YYNGEE. CDR3 sequence (DNA): TGTGCCAGCAGCGGACAGGGCGGGATTCAGGAGACCCAGTACTTC. This encodes CASSGQGGIQETQYF.

The chain employs TRBV7-2 and TRBJ1-2; possibly TRBD1 for D (5 bases). This CDR3 is built from 14 residues. Germline V gene sequence: CDR1 SGHTA, CDR2 FQGNSA. V was trimmed by 8 bases and J by 4 bases, leaving 17 bases between them. The CDR3 DNA reads as TGTGCCAGCTCCCATTCCGGGACGGGCTATGGCTACACCTTC. Its protein is CASSHSGTGYGYTF.

The J gene is TRBJ1-4, the V gene TRBV2; tentative D call: TRBD1 (6 bases). The V and J ends lost 11 bases and 3 bases respectively, with 16 bases between them. CDR1 and CDR2 from the germline V gene are SNHLY and FYNNEI. The CDR3 totals 14 residues. Written as DNA, the CDR3 is TGTGCCTCCCAGGGGCTGGGGGCTAATGAAAAACTGTTTTTT. The encoded protein is CASQGLGANEKLFF.

The J gene is TRBJ2-7, the V gene TRBV7-2; the D is unclear. V shed 1 base and J shed 4 bases, with 11 bases lying between them. CDR3 length equals 14 residues. The germline V gene has CDR1 SGHTA and CDR2 FQGNSA. The CDR3 protein is CASSLDSNYYEQYF. The CDR3 coding sequence is TGTGCCAGCAGCTTAGATAGTAATTATTACGAGCAGTACTTC. Combining the CDR3 with reference TRBV7-2 and TRBJ2-7 gives the whole variable domain GAGVSQSPSNKVTEKGKDVELRCDPISGHTALYWYRQSLGQGLEFLIYFQGNSAPDKSGLPSDRFSAERTGGSVSTLTIQRTQQEDSAVYLCASSLDSNYYEQYFGPGTRLTVT.

V and J are TRBV7-9 and TRBJ2-7; TRBD1 might be the D (5 bases). Trimming took off 5 bases at V and 2 bases at J, with 16 bases between the two ends. Germline V CDR1 and CDR2: SEHNR, FQNEAQ (reference sequence). The CDR3 consists of 15 residues. The CDR3 loop reads CASSKTTGGPYEQYF. DNA for the CDR3: TGTGCCAGCAGCAAAACCACAGGCGGCCCCTACGAGCAGTACTTC. The variable domain in full, with the rest retrieved from reference TRBV7-9 and TRBJ2-7, is DTGVSQNPRHKITKRGQNVTFRCDPISEHNRLYWYRQTLGQGPEFLTYFQNEAQLEKSRLLSDRFSAERPKGSFSTLEIQRTEQGDSAMYLCASSKTTGGPYEQYFGPGTRLTVT.

This clone was detected only once. The V gene is TRBV6-6, the J gene TRBJ1-2; possible D gene TRBD1, 6 bases. The CDR3 loop spans 14 amino acids. In germline, CDR1 is MNHNY, CDR2 SVGAGI (reference sequence). The V end was cut by 6 bases, the J end by 6 bases, with 17 bases between. Written as DNA, the CDR3 is TGTGCCAGCAGGCTGGGTGACAGGTCCCATGGCTACACCTTC. This codes for CASRLGDRSHGYTF.

The gene calls are TRBV19 and TRBJ2-7; no reliable D call. The CDR3 covers 15 residues. Germline V gene sequence: CDR1 LNHDA, CDR2 SQIVND (reference sequence). V gave up 3 bases and J gave up 3 bases, with 15 bases separating them. The CDR3 coding sequence is TGTGCCAGTAGTATCGCCTCGAGTCCCGTCTACGAGCAGTACTTC. Translated: CASSIASSPVYEQYF.

This sequence joins TRBV5-1 and TRBJ2-7; 8 positions agree with TRBD1. V shed 2 bases, J shed 0 bases, and the junction held 10 bases outside the gene matches. There are 17 residues in the CDR3. The germline gives CDR1 SGHRS, CDR2 YFSETQ. As DNA, the CDR3 is TGCGCCAGCAGCTTATGCAGGGGGCGATGTTCCTCCTACGAGCAGTACTTC. Protein product: CASSLCRGRCSSYEQYF.

This clone was seen only a few times. The rearrangement links TRBV5-1 to TRBJ1-1; possible D gene TRBD1, 5 bases. CDR1 is SGHRS, CDR2 YFSETQ, per germline. CDR3 size: 14 residues. Trimming removed 5 bases from V and 4 bases from J, with 15 bases in between. CDR3 sequence (DNA): TGCGCCAGCAGAGAGACAGCAGGTAGCACTGAAGCTTTCTTT. It is translated as CASRETAGSTEAFF.

The chain is built from TRBV5-5 and TRBJ1-4; D ambiguous. Trimming pared 1 base from V and 5 bases from J, leaving 6 bases between. CDR3 length: 13 amino acids. Germline V CDR1 and CDR2: SGHKS, YYEKEE (reference sequence). The CDR3 protein is CASSLLTNEKLFF. As DNA, the CDR3 is TGTGCCAGCAGCTTGCTGACGAATGAAAAACTGTTTTTT.

The chain couples TRBV12-5 to TRBJ2-5; 7 positions match TRBD1. This CDR3 comprises 15 residues. Germline-derived CDR1 and CDR2 are LGHNT and FRNRAP. CDR3 loop: CAASPDFPGQATQYF. The CDR3 DNA reads TGTGCCGCCTCCCCGGATTTTCCAGGACAGGCGACCCAGTACTTC.

The chain employs TRBV2 and TRBJ1-1, with D possibly being TRBD1 (5 bases). V lost 6 bases, J lost 7 bases, and 12 bases lay in between. The germline CDR1 and CDR2 sequences are SNHLY and FYNNEI. This CDR3 has 12 amino acids. CDR3 sequence reads: CASRGRGGEAFF. DNA for the CDR3: TGTGCCAGCAGGGGCCGGGGGGGTGAAGCTTTCTTT.

The chain is built from TRBV2 and TRBJ2-7, with D perhaps given as TRBD1 or TRBD2 (5 bases each). Germline-derived CDR1 and CDR2 are SNHLY and FYNNEI. CDR3 size: 14 residues. With 7 bases removed from V and 0 bases from J, the gap between germline ends came to 13 bases. The CDR3 nucleotides are TGTGCCAGCATTCAAGAGGGGAGCTCCTACGAGCAGTACTTC. Translation gives CASIQEGSSYEQYF.

There are a few counts of this clone. The DNA for the CDR3 is TGTGCCAGCAGTGAGTACAGCTACGAGCAGTACTTC. This sequence encodes CASSEYSYEQYF. The chain has TRBV6-1 and TRBJ2-7; no firm D call. Trimming cost V 3 bases and J 3 bases, with 6 bases left between them. CDR1 and CDR2 (germline): MNHNS, SASEGT. The CDR3 runs 12 residues.

The gene calls are TRBV12-5 and TRBJ1-2, with D perhaps TRBD1 (6 bases). The CDR3 sequence is 13 residues long. With 3 bases removed from V and 4 bases from J, the gap between germline ends came to 9 bases. Looked up from germline, CDR1 is LGHNT and CDR2 is FRNRAP. The CDR3 coding sequence is TGTGCTAGTGGTTTTGGGACACCCTATGGCTACACCTTC. Amino acids: CASGFGTPYGYTF. Filled out from reference TRBV12-5 and TRBJ1-2, the complete variable domain reads DARVTQTPRHKVTEMGQEVTMRCQPILGHNTVFWYRQTMMQGLELLAYFRNRAPLDDSGMPKDRFSAEMPDATLATLKIQPSEPRDSAVYFCASGFGTPYGYTFGSGTRLTVV.

This rearrangement joins TRBV9 to TRBJ1-1; no reliable D call. V was pared by 0 bases and J by 1 base, with 7 bases between. The germline V gene has CDR1 SGDLS and CDR2 YYNGEE. The CDR3 has 14 amino acids. CDR3 DNA: TGTGCCAGCAGCGTAGGATTGCAGAACACTGAAGCTTTCTTT. It encodes CASSVGLQNTEAFF.

The gene calls are TRBV2 and TRBJ2-3; the D gene is possibly TRBD1 (5 bases). Germline CDR1 and CDR2: SNHLY and FYNNEI. V was pared by 1 base and J by 4 bases, with 12 bases between. The CDR3 consists of 15 residues. CDR3 loop: CASSEVSGIPDTQYF. In DNA, the CDR3 is TGTGCCAGCAGTGAAGTTTCAGGGATCCCAGATACGCAGTATTTT. Full variable domain (outside the CDR3, taken from reference TRBV2 and TRBJ2-3): EPEVTQTPSHQVTQMGQEVILRCVPISNHLYFYWYRQILGQKVEFLVSFYNNEISEKSEIFDDQFSVERPDGSNFTLKIRSTKLEDSAMYFCASSEVSGIPDTQYFGPGTRLTVL.

This clone rates as medium-sized. The chain recombines TRBV5-1 with TRBJ1-4; no definite D call. The CDR3 consists of 17 residues. The germline gives CDR1 SGHRS, CDR2 YFSETQ. Trimming removed 3 bases from V and 0 bases from J, with 15 bases in between. This CDR3 is CASSSQSYISTNEKLFF. CDR3 in DNA: TGCGCCAGCAGCTCCCAGAGTTATATCTCAACTAATGAAAAACTGTTTTTT.

The chain uses TRBV6-1 and TRBJ1-2; 8 bases are shared with TRBD1. V was clipped by 4 bases and J by 4 bases; unmatched bases: 23. CDR1 and CDR2 (germline): MNHNS, SASEGT. This CDR3 is built from 20 residues. CDR3 nucleotide sequence: TGTGCCAGCAGTGGCGACTGGACAGGGAGAATCCCCGAAGGAATCTATGGCTACACCTTC. It specifies CASSGDWTGRIPEGIYGYTF.

This sequence joins TRBV5-6 and TRBJ1-1; weak D call: TRBD1 (6 bases). CDR3 size: 16 residues. The germline V gene encodes CDR1 SGHDT and CDR2 YYEEEE. Between the trimmed V and J ends, which lost 1 base and 1 base, there was a span of 14 bases. In DNA form, the CDR3 reads TGTGCCAGCAGCTTGAGGCAGGGGAGGGAGAACACTGAAGCTTTCTTT. It encodes CASSLRQGRENTEAFF.